The text below deals with one TCR beta chain. Its recognized antigen is unknown. The record has no base qualities; no much larger clone is one base away. The library was produced with 5' RACE. Data came from an Illumina HiSeq 2500. The second PCR ran for roughly 6 to 11 cycles and used a J-beta primer mix along with a sample-barcoded 5' primer. Each TCR beta cDNA molecule received a unique molecular identifier from a template-switch 5' adaptor carrying 12 random nucleotides. Each sample yielded at least 2.5 million CDR3-containing paired-end reads. First-strand cDNA was synthesized from all RNA with the Mint cDNA synthesis kit, primed by a TRBC-specific oligonucleotide. Following uracil-DNA glycosylase treatment, a first 18-cycle PCR with universal primers M1SS and BC2_uni_R was performed on all cDNA. In the paper's pipeline: Each sample was normalized by randomly selecting 1 million high-quality reads, each carrying a distinct molecular identifier. Reads sharing molecular identifiers were discarded rather than binned into consensus sequences. CDR3 identification, clonotype clustering and error correction used MiTCR with a Q25 quality threshold and the strictest error-elimination algorithm. A nonparametric unseen species model using Euler transformation provided a lower-bound estimate of total TCR beta diversity. TCRdb cleaned the public reads at Q25 with fastp, built clones with MiXCR and kept in-frame beta chains. Every entry covers one CDR3 protein and lists the most common genes and DNA from its rows. The V and J calls shown here were made by TCRdb, not taken from the authors' results. Within this sample are around 790,000 distinct CDR3 sequences, with more than 40% of them counted one time only. The ten top clones hold around 21% of the sample.

This record belongs to a study of blood T cells in healthy people across ages (dated by TCRdb to about 2015). Some background on the complete study: In model experiments, roughly one uniquely barcoded TCR beta cDNA molecule per two T cells was captured by template switching. To track age-related changes in TCR beta repertoire diversity, the study relied on deep sequencing normalized with unique cDNA molecular identifiers. Donors were grouped into four age groups: young (average approximately 16 years), middle-aged (39), aged (about 59) and long-lived (just over 80). To avoid experimental bias, donors of different ages were distributed randomly across sequencing lanes. Using the same blood draw, the study looked at two additional independent replicas of 1 million unique cDNA reads for two donors, one aged 18 to 30 and the other aged 80 or older. Here is what the overall study found, with its caveats: The long-lived group showed more naive CD4+ T cells, fewer expanded clones and increased TCR diversity than the aged group, suggesting age selection. As age increased, observed TCR beta diversity per million T cells dropped in a roughly linear way, and a significant reduction was already evident by age 40. Estimates of total diversity based on one million sequenced T cells were regarded as lower bounds and as underestimates. Because donor CMV infection status was unknown, age-related changes in expanded clonotypes were potentially confounded. Observed TCR beta diversity correlated strongly with the percentage of naive T cells measured by flow cytometry. Conclusive comparison of naive and antigen-experienced compartments was prevented by the profiling of bulk unsorted PBMCs.

In the germline V gene, CDR1 corresponds to SGHTA and CDR2 to FQGTGA. V is trimmed back by 6 bases and J by 4 bases, and the junction contains 7 bases that no gene match accounts for. Including the terminal cysteine and phenylalanine, the CDR3 comprises 15 residues. Only the CDR3 DNA stays, 45 bases, in frame from base 1. The roughly 39 donors, aged about 6 to 95 years, were systemically healthy Caucasian individuals from Russia. Each donor gave around 9.5 milliliters of peripheral blood, collected into EDTA-treated Vacutainer tubes. Ficoll-Paque density-gradient centrifugation was used to isolate PBMCs, with at least 7 million obtained per sample. Total RNA, at least 5 micrograms per sample, was extracted from PBMCs with Trizol reagent. For every donor, flow cytometry on a PBMC aliquot measured the percentage of naive CD45RAhigh/CD27high T cells.

Sequenced input: blood. The source is a man between 60 and 75 years old in good health. The receptor chain draws on TRBV7-3 and TRBJ2-5; 11 middle bases align to TRBD1. Here is the DNA: TGTGCCAGCAGGAGGACAGGGGGCGTCTCAGAGACCCAGTACTTC. Translated, this is CASRRTGGVSETQYF. Here the CDR3 is joined to the reference TRBV7-3 and TRBJ2-5 genes, and the full variable domain is: GAGVSQTPSNKVTEKGKYVELRCDPISGHTALYWYRQSLGQGPEFLIYFQGTGAADDSGLPNDRFFAVRPEGSVSTLKIQRTERGDSAVYLCASRRTGGVSETQYFGPGTRLLVL.